This TCR beta chain was sequenced during a study of control samples from healthy donors and cancer patients. Only in-frame clones appear in the TCRdb table, and some are missing; sequencing was by immunoSEQ multiplex PCR. The sample yields some 160,000 clones, approximately 91% seen once. Trimming stripped 2 bases from V and 0 bases from J, with 8 bases between. This CDR3 region has 14 residues. Germline CDR1 SGHKS, CDR2 YYEKEE (reference sequence). This sequence was found in a man aged 25 to 45 in good health. The rearrangement uses TRBV5-5 and TRBJ1-1, with D maybe TRBD1 (5 bases). Sequencing input: blood. The CDR3 loop is CASSFDRLNTEAFF. CDR3 DNA: TGTGCCAGCAGCTTCGACAGACTGAACACTGAAGCTTTCTTT.